The 9 T cell receptor beta chains below come from one sample, sequenced in a study of shared clonotypes between healthy human individuals. Clones were read by immunoSEQ multiplex PCR, and TCRdb kept only the in-frame ones, dropping some. The sample lists hundreds of thousands of clones, 90% to 95% occurring once. The naive CD8 fraction comprised CD45RO-negative cells positively selected for CCR7 and excluded terminally differentiated effector memory CD45RA+ cells. Sequenced material: naive CD8+ T cells sorted from blood. Receptors originate from a man under 40 in good health.

The V gene is TRBV27, the J gene TRBJ2-7; D might be TRBD2 (6 bases). Germline loops: CDR1 MNHEY, CDR2 SMNVEV (reference sequence). CDR3 length equals 15 residues. V was cut by 2 bases and J by 5 bases, with 16 bases left in between. The CDR3 here is CASSLDREPHHEQYF. Here the CDR3 DNA reads TGTGCCAGCAGTTTAGACCGGGAGCCCCACCACGAGCAGTACTTC.

V gene TRBV13 combines with J gene TRBJ2-5; weak D call: TRBD2 (6 bases). Trimming removed 0 bases at V and 4 bases at J, with 12 bases between. This CDR3 comprises 15 residues. Germline CDR1 reads PRHDT; CDR2 reads FYEKMQ (reference sequence). DNA of the CDR3: TGTGCCAGCAGCTTAGGGGCCCCCGGGGGAGAGACCCAGTACTTC. Encoded protein: CASSLGAPGGETQYF.

The J gene is TRBJ2-1, the V gene TRBV27; 13 bases are shared with TRBD2. CDR3 length: 15 residues. J gave up 10 bases and V 5 bases, and 8 bases lay outside the gene matches. The germline V gene has CDR1 MNHEY and CDR2 SMNVEV (reference sequence). CDR3 DNA sequence: TGTGCCAGCAGTCACGGACTAGCGGGAGTTTTAGAGCAGTTCTTC. Its protein product is CASSHGLAGVLEQFF.

The chain links TRBV5-5 to TRBJ1-2; D might be TRBD1 (6 bases). V gave up 3 bases and J gave up 5 bases, with 20 bases separating them. CDR1 is SGHKS, CDR2 YYEKEE, per germline (reference sequence). CDR3 length equals 16 residues. CDR3: CASSSLVQGSQYGYTF. CDR3 sequence (DNA): TGTGCCAGCAGCTCGTTGGTCCAGGGGAGTCAGTATGGCTACACCTTC. Full variable domain (remainder filled in from reference TRBV5-5 and TRBJ1-2): DAGVTQSPTHLIKTRGQQVTLRCSPISGHKSVSWYQQVLGQGPQFIFQYYEKEERGRGNFPDRFSARQFPNYSSELNVNALLLGDSALYLCASSSLVQGSQYGYTFGSGTRLTVV.

This sequence joins TRBV11-2 and TRBJ2-5; D tentatively reads TRBD1 or TRBD2 (5 bases each). Germline CDR1 reads SGHAT; CDR2 reads FQNNGV. Trimming took off 7 bases at V and 5 bases at J, with 17 bases between the two ends. The CDR3 is 14 residues long. The CDR3 sequence: CASNRDLGAETQYF. The CDR3 DNA follows: TGTGCCAGCAACCGGGACCTAGGGGCGGAGACCCAGTACTTC.

This clone was detected only once. V gene TRBV5-6 combines with J gene TRBJ2-1, with D possibly being TRBD2 (5 bases). From germline, CDR1 is SGHDT and CDR2 YYEEEE. Trimming removed 1 base from V and 3 bases from J, with 11 bases in between. The CDR3 is made up of 15 amino acids. CDR3 DNA sequence: TGTGCCAGCAGCTTGCGGGAAAGCTTCTACAATGAGCAGTTCTTC. Protein product: CASSLRESFYNEQFF.

The chain recombines TRBV6-4 with TRBJ1-1; the D gene is possibly TRBD1 (5 bases). Germline loops: CDR1 MRHNA, CDR2 SNTAGT. This CDR3 is 15 amino acids long. V lost 3 bases, J lost 2 bases, and 13 bases lay in between. This CDR3 is CASSEDGDGNTEAFF. The CDR3 nucleotides read TGTGCCAGCAGTGAGGACGGGGACGGAAACACTGAAGCTTTCTTT.

J is TRBJ2-2 and V is TRBV29-1; 8 nucleotides align to TRBD1. V lost 7 bases to trimming and J lost 5 bases; unmatched junction nucleotides: 9. The CDR3 runs to 14 residues. Germline CDR1 is SQVTM and CDR2 is ANQGSEA. The CDR3: CSARTGTRTGELFF. The CDR3 DNA follows: TGCAGCGCAAGGACAGGGACGCGGACCGGGGAGCTGTTTTTT.

Comments on this clone: Other DNA sequences within the sample encode an identical CDR3. The chain joins TRBV6-4 to TRBJ2-1; D is ambiguous. Trimming left V 3 bases short and J 2 bases short, with 5 bases between. CDR1 and CDR2 (germline): MRHNA, SNTAGT. The CDR3 covers 13 residues. The DNA of the CDR3 is TGTGCCAGCAGTGATTCGCCCTACAATGAGCAGTTCTTC. Translation: CASSDSPYNEQFF.